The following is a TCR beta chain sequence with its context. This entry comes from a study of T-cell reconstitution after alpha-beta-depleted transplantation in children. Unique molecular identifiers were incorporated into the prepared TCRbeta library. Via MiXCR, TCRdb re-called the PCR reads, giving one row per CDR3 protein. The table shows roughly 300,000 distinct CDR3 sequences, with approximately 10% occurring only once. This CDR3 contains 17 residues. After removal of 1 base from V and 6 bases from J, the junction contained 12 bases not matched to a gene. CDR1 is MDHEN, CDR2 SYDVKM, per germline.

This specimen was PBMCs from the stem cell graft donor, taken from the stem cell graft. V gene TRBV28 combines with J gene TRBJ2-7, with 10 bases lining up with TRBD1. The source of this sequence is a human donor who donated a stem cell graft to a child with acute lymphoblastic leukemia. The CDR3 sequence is CASSLLWGTGDLVEQYF. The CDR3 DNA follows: TGTGCCAGCAGTTTATTATGGGGGACAGGGGATCTGGTCGAGCAGTACTTC.